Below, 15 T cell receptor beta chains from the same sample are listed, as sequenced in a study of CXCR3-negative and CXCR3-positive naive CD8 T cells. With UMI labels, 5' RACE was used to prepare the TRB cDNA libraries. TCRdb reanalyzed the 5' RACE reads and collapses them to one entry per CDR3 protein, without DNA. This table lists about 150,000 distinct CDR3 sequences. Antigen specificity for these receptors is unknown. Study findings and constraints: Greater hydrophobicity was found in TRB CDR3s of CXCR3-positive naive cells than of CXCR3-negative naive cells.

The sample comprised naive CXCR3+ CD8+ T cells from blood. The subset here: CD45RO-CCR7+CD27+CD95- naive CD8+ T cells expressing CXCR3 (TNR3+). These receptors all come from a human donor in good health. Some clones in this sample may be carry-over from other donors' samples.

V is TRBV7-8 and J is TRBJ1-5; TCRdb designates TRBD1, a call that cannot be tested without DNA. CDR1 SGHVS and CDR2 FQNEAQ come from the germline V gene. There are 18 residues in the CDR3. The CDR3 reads CASSLLPGQGPSNQPQHF.

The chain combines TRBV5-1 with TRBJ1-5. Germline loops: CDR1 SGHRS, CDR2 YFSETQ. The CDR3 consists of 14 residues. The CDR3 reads CASSLEPSGQPQHF.

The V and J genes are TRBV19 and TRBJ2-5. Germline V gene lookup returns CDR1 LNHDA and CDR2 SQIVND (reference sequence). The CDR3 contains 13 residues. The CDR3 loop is CASSIIPEETQYF.

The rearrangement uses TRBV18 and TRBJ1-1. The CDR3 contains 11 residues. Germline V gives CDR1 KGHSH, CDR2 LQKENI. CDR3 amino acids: CASAFGTEAFF.

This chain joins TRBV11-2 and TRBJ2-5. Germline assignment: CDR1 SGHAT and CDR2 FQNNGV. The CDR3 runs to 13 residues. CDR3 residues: CASSLVVGETQYF.

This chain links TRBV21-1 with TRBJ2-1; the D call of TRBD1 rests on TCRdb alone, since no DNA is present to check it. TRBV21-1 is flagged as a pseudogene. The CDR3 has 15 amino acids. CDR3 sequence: CASSKGTGYPNEQFF.

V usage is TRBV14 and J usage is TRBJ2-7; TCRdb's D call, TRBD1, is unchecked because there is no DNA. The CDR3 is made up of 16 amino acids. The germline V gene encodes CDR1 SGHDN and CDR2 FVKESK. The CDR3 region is CASSHGRGAAGYEQYF.

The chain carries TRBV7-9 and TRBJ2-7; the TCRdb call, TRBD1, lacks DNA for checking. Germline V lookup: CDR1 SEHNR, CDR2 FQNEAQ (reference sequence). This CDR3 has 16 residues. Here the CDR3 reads CASVIGDTGGLYEQYF. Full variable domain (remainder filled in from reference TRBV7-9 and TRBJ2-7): DTGVSQNPRHKITKRGQNVTFRCDPISEHNRLYWYRQTLGQGPEFLTYFQNEAQLEKSRLLSDRFSAERPKGSFSTLEIQRTEQGDSAMYLCASVIGDTGGLYEQYFGPGTRLTVT.

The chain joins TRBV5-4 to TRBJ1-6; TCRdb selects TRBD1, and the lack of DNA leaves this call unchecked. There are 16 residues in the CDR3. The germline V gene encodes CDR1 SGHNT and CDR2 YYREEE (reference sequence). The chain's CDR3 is CASSLARAGRNSPLHF.

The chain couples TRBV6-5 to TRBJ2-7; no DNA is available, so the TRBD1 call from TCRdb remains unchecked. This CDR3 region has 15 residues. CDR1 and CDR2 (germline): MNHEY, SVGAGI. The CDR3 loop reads CASSLRTGYSYEQYF.

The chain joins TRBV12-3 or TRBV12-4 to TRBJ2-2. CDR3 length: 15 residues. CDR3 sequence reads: CASSLSSRNTGELFF.

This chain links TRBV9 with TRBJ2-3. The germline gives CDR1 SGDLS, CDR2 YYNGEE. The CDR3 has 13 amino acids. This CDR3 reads CASSGLLTDTQYF.

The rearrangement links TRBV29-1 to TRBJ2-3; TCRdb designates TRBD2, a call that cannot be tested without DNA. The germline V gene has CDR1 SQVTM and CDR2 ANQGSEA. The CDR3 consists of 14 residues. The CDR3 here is CSVEGLASTDTQYF.

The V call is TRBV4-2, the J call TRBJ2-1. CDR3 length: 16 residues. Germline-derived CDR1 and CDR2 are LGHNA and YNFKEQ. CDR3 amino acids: CASSQVGVGDYNEQFF.

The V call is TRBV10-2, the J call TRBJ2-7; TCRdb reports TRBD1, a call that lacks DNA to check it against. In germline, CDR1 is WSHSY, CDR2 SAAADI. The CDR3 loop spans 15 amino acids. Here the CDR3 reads CASSDPSGEYYEHYF.